This TCR beta chain is from a study of technical replicates of blood from a handful of donors. Assay: immunoSEQ multiplex PCR; the TCRdb copy retains only in-frame clones and omits some. Found here are 50,000 to 70,000 clones, 75% to 90% of them singletons; the top ten hold roughly 5.1%. V dropped 0 bases and J dropped 4; count of bases not matched to a gene: 4. Per the germline V gene, CDR1 is SGDLS and CDR2 is YYNGEE. This CDR3 contains 16 residues. This clonotype was sampled from a human donor in good health. Some clones in this sample may be carry-over from other donors' samples. Sequencing input: PBMCs. The J gene is TRBJ2-1, the V gene TRBV9; TRBD2 matches at 10 bases. The CDR3 spells CASSVAALAGYNEQFF. The CDR3 DNA is TGTGCCAGCAGCGTAGCTGCACTAGCGGGATACAATGAGCAGTTCTTC.